The 27 T cell receptor beta chains reported below all come from one sample, sequenced in a study of cytomegalovirus exposure and HLA in healthy donors. With 60 Vbeta and 13 Jbeta primers, the PCR was carried out. Profiled with immunoSEQ multiplex PCR; TCRdb holds only in-frame clones, not every one. Of about 120,000 clones in the sample, over 60% are singletons; the top ten hold 2.7%. The specimen was PBMCs. These TCRs come from a woman aged 35 to 49 in good health and CMV-seropositive.

The chain links TRBV9 to TRBJ2-1, with D perhaps TRBD2 (5 bases). The CDR3 is 16 amino acids. The V gene's germline CDR1 is SGDLS and CDR2 YYNGEE. V lost 0 bases to trimming and J lost 5 bases, with 15 bases between them. In nucleotides, the CDR3 is TGTGCCAGCAGCGTAGCTATACTAGTTTCCGACAATGAGCAGTTCTTC. Protein product: CASSVAILVSDNEQFF. Using reference TRBV9 and TRBJ2-1 for the parts outside the CDR3, the full variable domain is DSGVTQTPKHLITATGQRVTLRCSPRSGDLSVYWYQQSLDQGLQFLIQYYNGEERAKGNILERFSAQQFPDLHSELNLSSLELGDSALYFCASSVAILVSDNEQFFGPGTRLTVL.

The gene calls are TRBV2 and TRBJ2-5; 10 bases match TRBD1. Gene TRBJ2-7 matches the end of the DNA better, so the J call may be wrong. The CDR3 covers 13 residues. Germline V gene sequence: CDR1 SNHLY, CDR2 FYNNEI. The CDR3: CASFRDRGHEQYF. The DNA of the CDR3 is TGTGCCAGTTTCCGGGACAGGGGTCACGAGCAGTACTTC.

The V and J genes are TRBV11-2 and TRBJ1-2; 7 nucleotides match TRBD1. This CDR3 contains 15 residues. Looked up from germline, CDR1 is SGHAT and CDR2 is FQNNGV. The junction had 7 bases not matched to a gene; V was cut back by 6 bases and J by 0 bases. CDR3 DNA sequence: TGTGCCAGCAGGAGACCGGGACAGTCTAACTATGGCTACACCTTC. Translating it yields CASRRPGQSNYGYTF. Combining the CDR3 with reference TRBV11-2 and TRBJ1-2 gives the whole variable domain EAGVAQSPRYKIIEKRQSVAFWCNPISGHATLYWYQQILGQGPKLLIQFQNNGVVDDSQLPKDRFSAERLKGVDSTLKIQPAKLEDSAVYLCASRRPGQSNYGYTFGSGTRLTVV.

V and J are TRBV27 and TRBJ1-1; perhaps TRBD1 as D (6 bases). CDR1 is MNHEY, CDR2 SMNVEV, per germline (reference sequence). The V and J ends lost 4 bases and 3 bases respectively, with 9 bases between them. The CDR3 loop spans 13 amino acids. This CDR3 is CASSYREDTEAFF. The DNA for the CDR3 is TGTGCCAGCAGTTACAGGGAAGACACTGAAGCTTTCTTT.

The genes are TRBV11-2 and TRBJ2-4, with D perhaps matching TRBD2 (6 bases). There are 17 residues in the CDR3. The V end lost 5 bases, the J end lost 9 bases, and 26 bases lay between the germline ends. CDR1 and CDR2 from the germline V gene are SGHAT and FQNNGV. The CDR3 DNA reads as TGTGCCAGCAGCCCCCAGCGAACCGTCGGCAGGGAGGCCATTCAGTACTTC. As protein: CASSPQRTVGREAIQYF.

The V call is TRBV19, the J call TRBJ2-5; 7 bases map to TRBD2. The CDR3 consists of 14 residues. With V trimmed by 3 bases and J by 1 base, 2 bases remained unmatched. CDR1 is LNHDA, CDR2 SQIVND, per germline (reference sequence). The CDR3 DNA reads TGTGCCAGTAGTATGGGGGGGACCCAAGAGACCCAGTACTTC. Translated: CASSMGGTQETQYF.

The chain uses TRBV4-3 and TRBJ2-7, with TRBD2 identical over 8 bases. Per germline, CDR1 LGHNA and CDR2 YSLEER. CDR3 length: 17 amino acids. The ends lost 0 bases at V and 2 bases at J; junction bases unmatched: 9. This CDR3 reads CASSQDVFGGGTYEQYF. The CDR3 coding sequence is TGCGCCAGCAGCCAAGACGTCTTTGGCGGGGGGACCTACGAGCAGTACTTC.

This clone was detected only a few times. The V call is TRBV2, the J call TRBJ1-4; 8 nucleotides align to TRBD1. V dropped 2 bases and J dropped 4; count of bases not matched to a gene: 3. Germline lookup yields CDR1 SNHLY and CDR2 FYNNEI. The CDR3 is 15 residues long. DNA for the CDR3: TGTGCCAGCAGTGAACAGGGGGCGAGTAATGAAAAACTGTTTTTT. As protein: CASSEQGASNEKLFF.

The gene calls are TRBV7-2 and TRBJ1-1; 7 bases line up with TRBD1. This CDR3 is 17 amino acids long. CDR1 is SGHTA and CDR2 is FQGNSA in the germline V gene. The ends lost 3 bases at V and 0 bases at J; junction bases unmatched: 10. CDR3 DNA sequence: TGTGCCAGCAGCTTTTCCGGAGGGACAGTCATGAACACTGAAGCTTTCTTT. This sequence encodes CASSFSGGTVMNTEAFF.

V is TRBV5-1 and J is TRBJ2-3; TRBD2 matches 10 bases. V lost 4 bases, J lost 5 bases, and 7 bases stayed unmatched. Germline V gene lookup returns CDR1 SGHRS and CDR2 YFSETQ. The CDR3 length is 15 residues. The CDR3 DNA sequence: TGCGCCAGCAGCAGAGCTAGCGGGAGTCTAGATACGCAGTATTTT. Encoded protein: CASSRASGSLDTQYF. Complete variable domain (other parts from reference TRBV5-1 and TRBJ2-3): KAGVTQTPRYLIKTRGQQVTLSCSPISGHRSVSWYQQTPGQGLQFLFEYFSETQRNKGNFPGRFSGRQFSNSRSEMNVSTLELGDSALYLCASSRASGSLDTQYFGPGTRLTVL.

This chain uses TRBV7-8 with TRBJ1-3, with 7 bases matching TRBD1. Germline CDR1 SGHVS, CDR2 FQNEAQ. The CDR3 is 15 amino acids. Trimming at V came to 6 bases and at J to 0 bases, leaving 5 bases not matched to a gene. The CDR3 nucleotides read TGTGCCAGCAGGCGCGGGACAGACTCTGGAAACACCATATATTTT. It specifies CASRRGTDSGNTIYF.

The genes are TRBV23-1 and TRBJ2-1; 9 bases match TRBD2. TRBV23-1 is known as an ORF, though its function is uncertain. V shed 4 bases, J shed 4 bases, and the junction held 14 bases outside the gene matches. This CDR3 comprises 18 residues. DNA of the CDR3: TGCGCCAGCAGTCTCGGCAGGGGGTCTAGCGGGGCATACAATGAGCAGTTCTTC. This gives the protein CASSLGRGSSGAYNEQFF.

In DNA, the CDR3 is TGTGCCACCAGCAGAGACCGCCATGGGCGCCCCGGGACAGGGAATCAGCCCCAGCATTTT. Translated, it gives CATSRDRHGRPGTGNQPQHF. This rearrangement joins TRBV15 to TRBJ1-5; TRBD1 matches at 9 bases. The J segment lost 4 bases and the V segment lost 0 bases, leaving 16 bases of the junction unmatched. The V gene's germline CDR1 is LNHNV and CDR2 YYDKDF (reference sequence). The CDR3 runs 20 residues.

This chain uses TRBV6-5 with TRBJ2-7, with D perhaps TRBD1 (6 bases). The CDR3 is 14 amino acids. Looked up from germline, CDR1 is MNHEY and CDR2 is SVGAGI. Trimming removed 6 bases at V and 3 bases at J, with 15 bases between. Written as DNA, the CDR3 is TGTGCCAGCAGCCCAGGGGCGAAGCGCTACGAGCAGTACTTC. Translation gives CASSPGAKRYEQYF.

The rearrangement joins TRBV6-4 to TRBJ2-1; TRBD1 is a possible D gene (6 bases). Germline assignment: CDR1 MRHNA and CDR2 SNTAGT. The germline V and J ends were trimmed by 6 bases and 7 bases, with 13 bases remaining between them. There are 13 residues in the CDR3. The DNA of the CDR3 is TGTGCCAGCAGCTCGAACAGGGTTAATGAGCAGTTCTTC. Protein product: CASSSNRVNEQFF.

The chain has TRBV5-6 and TRBJ1-2; 7 bases fit TRBD1. V lost 3 bases, J lost 7 bases, and 6 bases stayed unmatched. The CDR3 runs 13 residues. CDR1 and CDR2 (germline): SGHDT, YYEEEE. CDR3 sequence reads: CASSSSGGSGYTF. For the CDR3, the DNA is TGTGCCAGCAGCTCTTCAGGGGGATCTGGCTACACCTTC. Supplemented by reference TRBV5-6 and TRBJ1-2, the full variable domain reads DAGVTQSPTHLIKTRGQQVTLRCSPKSGHDTVSWYQQALGQGPQFIFQYYEEEERQRGNFPDRFSGHQFPNYSSELNVNALLLGDSALYLCASSSSGGSGYTFGSGTRLTVV.

The CDR3 region has the DNA TGTGCCAGCAGCCCCCAGGGCCTTGAGACCCAGTACTTC. It is translated as CASSPQGLETQYF. The genes are TRBV5-4 and TRBJ2-5; D is perhaps TRBD1 (5 bases). The CDR3 loop spans 13 amino acids. V lost 4 bases, J lost 5 bases, and 12 bases lay in between. CDR1 is SGHNT, CDR2 YYREEE, per germline (reference sequence).

The rearrangement uses TRBV7-9 and TRBJ1-4, with 10 bases lining up with TRBD1. V dropped 5 bases and J dropped 1; count of bases not matched to a gene: 4. Per germline, CDR1 SEHNR and CDR2 FQNEAQ (reference sequence). CDR3 size: 16 residues. CDR3 nucleotide sequence: TGTGCCAGCAGCCCGGACAGGGGGATAACTAATGAAAAACTGTTTTTT. This encodes CASSPDRGITNEKLFF.

The gene calls are TRBV5-4 and TRBJ2-2; D is possibly TRBD1 (5 bases). Germline lookup yields CDR1 SGHNT and CDR2 YYREEE (reference sequence). The CDR3 length is 13 residues. V was clipped by 2 bases and J by 6 bases, with 8 bases between them. The CDR3 bases are TGTGCCAGCAGCTTACAGGATGCCGGGGAGCTGTTTTTT. Amino acids: CASSLQDAGELFF.

This rearrangement joins TRBV10-3 to TRBJ2-4, with a possible D match to TRBD1 (6 bases). CDR1 ENHRY and CDR2 SYGVKD come from the germline V gene. This CDR3 comprises 15 residues. V gave up 7 bases and J gave up 5 bases, with 18 bases separating them. The CDR3 DNA reads as TGTGCCATCAAACCGGACCCAGGGGCCCAAAACATTCAGTACTTC. Translation: CAIKPDPGAQNIQYF.

The chain carries TRBV5-6 and TRBJ1-5; 9 positions match TRBD1. This CDR3 has 14 residues. V was pared by 6 bases and J by 6 bases, with 7 bases of the junction left unmatched. The germline CDR1 and CDR2 sequences are SGHDT and YYEEEE. CDR3 coding DNA: TGTGCCAGCACCTTACAGGGGGCCGGTCAGCCCCAGCATTTT. Protein product: CASTLQGAGQPQHF.

The rearrangement uses TRBV7-2 and TRBJ2-3; TRBD2 matches at 9 bases. J gave up 1 base and V 5 bases, and 4 bases lay outside the gene matches. The CDR3 extends over 15 amino acids. Germline V gene sequence: CDR1 SGHTA, CDR2 FQGNSA. CDR3 loop: CASSTRGGRTDTQYF. As DNA, the CDR3 is TGTGCCAGCAGCACGCGGGGGGGCCGCACAGATACGCAGTATTTT.

The chain is built from TRBV4-3 and TRBJ2-1; D might be TRBD1 (6 bases). Germline-derived CDR1 and CDR2 are LGHNA and YSLEER. This CDR3 has 16 amino acids. V dropped 2 bases and J dropped 0 bases, with 11 bases sitting between them. The CDR3 region is CASSQNQGPSYNEQFF. For the CDR3, the DNA is TGCGCCAGCAGCCAAAATCAGGGGCCCTCCTACAATGAGCAGTTCTTC.

The chain recombines TRBV15 with TRBJ2-7; 9 nucleotides line up with TRBD1. The germline V gene has CDR1 LNHNV and CDR2 YYDKDF (reference sequence). This CDR3 has 16 residues. Trimming at V came to 4 bases and at J to 0 bases, leaving 7 bases not matched to a gene. CDR3 nucleotides: TGTGCCACCAGCAAATCCCGGGACAGGGTCTCCTACGAGCAGTACTTC. Its protein product is CATSKSRDRVSYEQYF.

V gene TRBV7-9 combines with J gene TRBJ2-7; TRBD1 might be the D (6 bases). Trimming removed 8 bases at V and 2 bases at J, with 7 bases between. This CDR3 comprises 11 residues. Germline V gives CDR1 SEHNR, CDR2 FQNEAQ (reference sequence). CDR3 nucleotide sequence: TGTGCCAGCGGGACAACCTACGAGCAGTACTTC. Amino acids: CASGTTYEQYF.

This clone appeared once. The V gene is TRBV7-2, the J gene TRBJ2-7; D uncertain. Germline-derived CDR1 and CDR2 are SGHTA and FQGNSA. The CDR3 is 11 amino acids. The ends were cut back, 5 bases at V and 4 bases at J, with 6 bases in the middle. CDR3 amino acids: CASSDSYEQYF. CDR3 nucleotide sequence: TGTGCCAGCAGCGATAGTTACGAGCAGTACTTC.

The chain couples TRBV21-1 to TRBJ2-1; TRBD1 is taken as the D call from the table, unchecked against the DNA. TRBV21-1 is classified as a pseudogene. CDR3 size: 16 residues. The CDR3 nucleotides read TGTGCCAGCAGCCCCCATTGGCAGGTTCACTACAATGAGCAGTTCTTC. Protein sequence: CASSPHWQVHYNEQFF.